This TCR beta chain was found in a study of T cell responses to AZD1222 COVID-19 vaccine. This CDR3 is built from 15 residues. Germline V CDR1 and CDR2: SGHNT, YENEEA. The ends were cut back, 0 bases at V and 5 bases at J, with 13 bases in the middle. Assay: immunoSEQ multiplex PCR; the TCRdb copy retains only in-frame clones and omits some. The top ten clones hold 12% of a sample with about 94,000 clones, approximately 90% of them seen once. Study-wide results and caveats: Spike-specific TCR repertoires showed rising breadth and depth after two AZD1222 doses. Regions 160-218 and 743-854 dominated among vaccine-associated CD4 TCRs spanning spike.

On this clone itself: Its specificity is unknown.

The chain is built from TRBV11-3 and TRBJ1-2; no clear D gene. Sample: peripheral blood, taken 28 days after the second AZD1222 dose. The clonotype was recovered from an adult who received the AZD1222 COVID-19 vaccine. The CDR3 DNA is TGTGCCAGCAGCTTAGATATCGCAGGAACTTATGGCTACACCTTC. Protein sequence: CASSLDIAGTYGYTF.